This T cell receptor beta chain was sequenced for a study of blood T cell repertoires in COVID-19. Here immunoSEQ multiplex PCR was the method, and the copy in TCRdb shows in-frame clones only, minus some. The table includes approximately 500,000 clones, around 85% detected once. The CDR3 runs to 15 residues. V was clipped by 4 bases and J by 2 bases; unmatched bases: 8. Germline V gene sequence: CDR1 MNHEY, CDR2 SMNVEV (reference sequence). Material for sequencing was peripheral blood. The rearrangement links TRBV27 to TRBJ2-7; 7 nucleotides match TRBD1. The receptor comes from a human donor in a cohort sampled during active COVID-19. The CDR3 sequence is CASSSGQFITYEQYF. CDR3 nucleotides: TGTGCCAGCAGTTCGGGACAGTTTATTACCTACGAGCAGTACTTC.